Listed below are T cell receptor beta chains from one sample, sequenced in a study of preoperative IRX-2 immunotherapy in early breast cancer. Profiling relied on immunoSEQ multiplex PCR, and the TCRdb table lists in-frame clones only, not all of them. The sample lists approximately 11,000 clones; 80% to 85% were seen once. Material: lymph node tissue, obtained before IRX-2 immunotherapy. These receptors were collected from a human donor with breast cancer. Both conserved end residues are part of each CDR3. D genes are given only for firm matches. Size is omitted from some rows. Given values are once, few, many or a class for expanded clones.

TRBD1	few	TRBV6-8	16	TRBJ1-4	CASSYGTGSSGEKLFF	TGTGCCAGCAGTTACGGGACAGGGTCGAGCGGTGAAAAACTGTTTTTT
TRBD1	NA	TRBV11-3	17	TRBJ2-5	CASSLMAQGAPQETQYF	TGTGCCAGCAGCTTAATGGCCCAGGGGGCGCCCCAAGAGACCCAGTACTTC
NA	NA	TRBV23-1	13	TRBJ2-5	CASSDTGLETQYF	TGCGCCAGCAGCGACACGGGGTTGGAGACCCAGTACTTC
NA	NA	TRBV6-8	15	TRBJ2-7	CASSLSGVAQYEQYF	TGTGCCAGCAGCCTATCGGGGGTAGCACAGTACGAGCAGTACTTC
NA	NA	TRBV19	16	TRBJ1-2	CASSISFGPTNYGYTF	TGTGCCAGTAGTATTTCCTTTGGACCTACTAACTATGGCTACACCTTC
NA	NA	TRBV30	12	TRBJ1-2	CAWSRGVIGYTF	TGTGCCTGGTCAAGGGGGGTTATTGGCTACACCTTC
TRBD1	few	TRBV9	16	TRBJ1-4	CASTRDRLSTNEKLFF	TGTGCCAGCACCAGGGACAGACTTTCAACTAATGAAAAACTGTTTTTT
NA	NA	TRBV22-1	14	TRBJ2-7	CASSLGGGAYEQYF	TGTGCCAGCAGTTTAGGGGGGGGAGCCTACGAGCAGTACTTC
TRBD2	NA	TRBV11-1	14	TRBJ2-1	CASWREGLLDEQFF	TGTGCCAGCTGGCGGGAGGGCCTTTTGGATGAGCAGTTCTTC
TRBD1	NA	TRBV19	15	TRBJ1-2	CASSILGTGNYGYTF	TGTGCCAGTAGTATCTTGGGGACAGGGAACTATGGCTACACCTTC